These 15 T cell receptor beta chains came from one sample sequenced in a study of blood T cells in healthy people across ages. The second PCR ran roughly 7 to 12 cycles with a sample-barcoded 5' primer and J-beta primers. TCRdb itself ran the 5' RACE reads through MiXCR, one entry per CDR3 protein. The sample has 700,000 or so distinct CDR3 sequences, 35% to 50% seen once. Specimen: blood. These receptors all stem from a man older than 75 in good health.

This rearrangement joins TRBV7-9 to TRBJ2-4; D might be TRBD1 or TRBD2, each matching 5 bases. The germline V and J ends were trimmed by 2 bases and 3 bases, with 17 bases remaining between them. Germline CDR1 and CDR2: SEHNR and FQNEAQ (reference sequence). CDR3 size: 17 residues. This CDR3 reads CASSLFGGGPIKNIQYF. The DNA of the CDR3 is TGTGCCAGCAGCTTATTTGGGGGTGGCCCAATCAAAAACATTCAGTACTTC.

This clonotype has only a few counts. The V call is TRBV12-3 or TRBV12-4, the J call TRBJ2-5; TRBD1 agrees at 7 bases. The CDR3 is made up of 15 amino acids. V was clipped by 5 bases and J by 2 bases; unmatched bases: 8. The CDR3 sequence is CASSETGAAQETQYF. In DNA, the CDR3 is TGTGCCAGCAGTGAAACAGGGGCCGCTCAAGAGACCCAGTACTTC.

The chain joins TRBV20-1 to TRBJ1-1; TRBD1 matches at 7 bases. This CDR3 has 12 residues. Per the germline V gene, CDR1 is DFQATT and CDR2 is SNEGSKA (reference sequence). V lost 7 bases to trimming and J lost 6 bases; unmatched junction nucleotides: 8. The CDR3 is CSVRQGGSEAFF. The DNA for the CDR3 is TGCAGTGTTCGACAGGGCGGATCTGAAGCTTTCTTT.

This clonotype was seen only a few times. This CDR3 is CASSLSPITSNYGYTF. The CDR3, as DNA: TGTGCCAGCAGTTTGTCACCCATAACGTCGAACTATGGCTACACCTTC. The V and J genes are TRBV27 and TRBJ1-2; D gene uncertain. The CDR3 has 16 residues. Germline lookup yields CDR1 MNHEY and CDR2 SMNVEV (reference sequence). Trimming took off 3 bases at V and 2 bases at J, with 16 bases between the two ends.

V gene TRBV5-5 combines with J gene TRBJ2-1; 8 bases map to TRBD2. The germline gives CDR1 SGHKS, CDR2 YYEKEE (reference sequence). This CDR3 has 16 residues. The trim removed 2 bases at V and 6 bases at J, leaving 10 bases unmatched. Here the CDR3 reads CASSFGGGLELNEQFF. The CDR3, as DNA: TGTGCCAGCAGCTTTGGGGGGGGACTAGAACTCAATGAGCAGTTCTTC.

This chain uses TRBV2 with TRBJ2-7, with D unclear. The CDR3 is made up of 14 amino acids. From germline, CDR1 is SNHLY and CDR2 FYNNEI. Trimming removed 11 bases at V and 7 bases at J, with 24 bases between. CDR3 sequence reads: CAGNPGHSMGEQYF. Here the CDR3 DNA reads TGTGCCGGCAACCCGGGTCATTCAATGGGGGAGCAGTACTTC.

This chain joins TRBV7-2 and TRBJ2-5, with TRBD2 identical over 7 bases. CDR3 size: 16 residues. The ends lost 0 bases at V and 5 bases at J; junction bases unmatched: 9. Germline V CDR1 and CDR2: SGHTA, FQGNSA. DNA for the CDR3: TGTGCCAGCAGCTTAGCGGGAGGGCCTAGGGGCGAGACCCAGTACTTC. Its protein is CASSLAGGPRGETQYF.

The V and J genes are TRBV6-5 and TRBJ1-5; perhaps TRBD1 as D (6 bases). Germline V lookup: CDR1 MNHEY, CDR2 SVGAGI. Trimming took 6 bases from V and 2 from J, leaving 8 bases between them. This CDR3 has 13 residues. CDR3 protein: CASRNRGNQPQHF. The DNA of the CDR3 is TGTGCCAGCAGGAACAGGGGCAATCAGCCCCAGCATTTT.

This clonotype was picked up a small number of times. This chain connects TRBV18 to TRBJ2-1, with D unresolved. The germline V and J ends were trimmed by 2 bases and 8 bases, with 13 bases remaining between them. The length of the CDR3 is 14 residues. CDR1 KGHSH and CDR2 LQKENI come from the germline V gene. The CDR3: CASSPGYGGDEQFF. The CDR3 nucleotides are TGTGCCAGCTCACCAGGTTACGGTGGGGATGAGCAGTTCTTC.

The table lists this clonotype with many counts. The chain has TRBV2 and TRBJ2-3, with 7 bases fitting TRBD2. CDR3 size: 15 residues. Unmatched junction bases numbered 11, after V lost 7 bases and J lost 4 bases. Germline V gives CDR1 SNHLY, CDR2 FYNNEI. The CDR3: CASMGGLVAPDTQYF. The CDR3 DNA is TGTGCCAGCATGGGAGGGCTAGTAGCCCCAGATACGCAGTATTTT. The complete variable domain, with remaining parts taken from reference TRBV2 and TRBJ2-3, reads EPEVTQTPSHQVTQMGQEVILRCVPISNHLYFYWYRQILGQKVEFLVSFYNNEISEKSEIFDDQFSVERPDGSNFTLKIRSTKLEDSAMYFCASMGGLVAPDTQYFGPGTRLTVL.

This clonotype was detected only a few times. This chain uses TRBV5-6 with TRBJ2-3; 15 nucleotides line up with TRBD2. The germline V gene encodes CDR1 SGHDT and CDR2 YYEEEE. V lost 5 bases, J lost 6 bases, and 10 bases stayed unmatched. The CDR3 loop spans 17 amino acids. CDR3 coding DNA: TGTGCCAGCAGTCGCGGACTAGCGGGAGGGCCTGTTGATACGCAGTATTTT. Protein sequence: CASSRGLAGGPVDTQYF. Supplemented by reference TRBV5-6 and TRBJ2-3, the full variable domain reads DAGVTQSPTHLIKTRGQQVTLRCSPKSGHDTVSWYQQALGQGPQFIFQYYEEEERQRGNFPDRFSGHQFPNYSSELNVNALLLGDSALYLCASSRGLAGGPVDTQYFGPGTRLTVL.

The chain uses TRBV11-2 and TRBJ2-1; D could derive from TRBD1 or TRBD2 (6 bases each). This CDR3 is built from 17 residues. V lost 6 bases to trimming and J lost 0 bases, with 18 bases between them. CDR1 and CDR2 from the germline V gene are SGHAT and FQNNGV. The CDR3 here is CASSPGAARSSYNEQFF. The CDR3 nucleotides read TGTGCCAGCAGTCCGGGGGCGGCCCGAAGCTCCTACAATGAGCAGTTCTTC.

The CDR3, as DNA: TGCAGTGCTGACCCTGGACAGGGGAACACCGGGGAGCTGTTTTTT. Its translation: CSADPGQGNTGELFF. This chain uses TRBV20-1 with TRBJ2-2; TRBD1 matches 8 bases. Trimming took 5 bases from V and 1 from J; bases not matched to a gene: 6. The CDR3 spans 15 residues. Per germline, CDR1 DFQATT and CDR2 SNEGSKA (reference sequence).

With regard to this clonotype: Its ends do not fully match the called genes, so a read error is possible. J is TRBJ2-3 and V is TRBV20-1; D is undetermined. The V gene's germline CDR1 is DFQATT and CDR2 SNEGSKA (reference sequence). There are 11 residues in the CDR3. In DNA, the CDR3 is TGCAGTTCTAGGTTCGACGATACGCAGTATTTT. Translating it yields CSSRFDDTQYF.

The chain carries TRBV7-2 and TRBJ2-6, with D possibly being TRBD1 or TRBD2 (5 bases each). The CDR3 spans 17 residues. V was clipped by 5 bases and J by 4 bases, with 18 bases between them. The germline V gene has CDR1 SGHTA and CDR2 FQGNSA. CDR3 residues: CASSRKGTARGANVLTF. In DNA form, the CDR3 reads TGTGCCAGCAGCCGAAAAGGGACGGCGAGGGGGGCCAACGTCCTGACTTTC.